This T cell receptor beta chain was observed in a study of blood T cell repertoires in COVID-19. The overall study: Samples taken during acute and convalescent COVID-19 were collected in the United States, Italy and Spain. In each case, the material was cDNA or gDNA derived from T cells, B-cell-depleted T cells, or PBMCs.

The V gene's germline CDR1 is LGHDT and CDR2 YNNKEL (reference sequence). This CDR3 has 15 residues. V lost 2 bases and J lost 7; bases outside the gene matches: 5. In the original workflow: How many nucleated cells were present was estimated from reference gene primer amplification. The assay was immunoSEQ multiplex PCR, and TCRdb's table has in-frame clones only and misses some. V and J calls and clone size follow that table, whereas D and trimming were derived from the DNA. The data contain around 220,000 clones, approximately 84% of them singletons. Sequenced material: peripheral blood. V usage is TRBV3-1 (or the pseudogene TRBV3-2) and J usage is TRBJ2-2; TRBD1 matches at 9 bases. The sequence derives from a man aged 45-60 years with acute or convalescent COVID-19. CDR3 bases: TGTGCCAGCAGCCAAACAGGGGGCTCGGTCGGGGAGCTGTTTTTT. It is translated as CASSQTGGSVGELFF.